Shown below are 30 T cell receptor beta chains from a single sample sequenced in a study of T cells expressing NK-cell markers. TCRdb reanalyzed the 5' RACE reads, giving one entry per CDR3 protein sequence and no DNA. In total, the table holds 300,000 to 450,000 distinct CDR3 sequences. Sequenced sample: blood T cells: a sorted CD56 or NKG2C T cell subset, CD4+ or CD8+ T cells, or bulk PBMC T cells (not recorded which). These receptors all come from a man aged 18 to 69 in good health.

The chain is built from TRBV5-5 and TRBJ2-2; as DNA is missing, the TRBD1 call by TCRdb cannot be tested. The CDR3 is made up of 16 amino acids. Germline CDR1 and CDR2: SGHKS and YYEKEE (reference sequence). CDR3: CASSLLGTGGAGELFF.

The chain carries TRBV6-1 and TRBJ1-2; the TCRdb call, TRBD1, lacks DNA for checking. Germline V lookup: CDR1 MNHNS, CDR2 SASEGT. CDR3 length equals 15 residues. This chain's CDR3 is CASSPPLPRARGYTF.

V is TRBV7-2 and J is TRBJ2-7; with no DNA, the TCRdb D assignment of TRBD1 cannot be verified. The CDR3 totals 15 residues. From germline, CDR1 is SGHTA and CDR2 FQGNSA. The CDR3 region is CASSSGQAKMGEQYF.

V usage is TRBV6-1 and J usage is TRBJ1-6; with no DNA, the TCRdb D assignment of TRBD1 cannot be verified. CDR1 MNHNS and CDR2 SASEGT come from the germline V gene. The CDR3 is made up of 15 amino acids. CDR3 residues: CASSERDGRNSPLHF.

The chain combines TRBV25-1 with TRBJ1-1; with no DNA, the TCRdb D assignment of TRBD1 cannot be verified. The CDR3 extends over 12 amino acids. The germline gives CDR1 MGHDK, CDR2 SYGVNS. The CDR3 loop is CASWDGNTEAFF.

V usage is TRBV7-9 and J usage is TRBJ2-7. The CDR3 spans 15 residues. Germline V lookup: CDR1 SEHNR, CDR2 FQNEAQ (reference sequence). The CDR3 region is CASSVAGVLSYEQYF. The full variable domain, in which reference TRBV7-9 and TRBJ2-7 provide the parts outside the CDR3, is DTGVSQNPRHKITKRGQNVTFRCDPISEHNRLYWYRQTLGQGPEFLTYFQNEAQLEKSRLLSDRFSAERPKGSFSTLEIQRTEQGDSAMYLCASSVAGVLSYEQYFGPGTRLTVT.

The V call is TRBV20-1, the J call TRBJ2-2. The CDR3 has 15 amino acids. Germline V gives CDR1 DFQATT, CDR2 SNEGSKA (reference sequence). The CDR3 sequence: CSARGPARYTGELFF.

The chain is built from TRBV28 and TRBJ2-1; lacking DNA, the TRBD1 call made by TCRdb goes unchecked. This CDR3 contains 16 residues. The germline V gene encodes CDR1 MDHEN and CDR2 SYDVKM. The CDR3 loop reads CASSPRGVLGYREQFF.

CDR3: CASSPRRAGLTGELFF. The V call is TRBV13, the J call TRBJ2-2; checking the TCRdb D call of TRBD1 is not possible without DNA. The CDR3 runs 16 residues. The V gene's germline CDR1 is PRHDT and CDR2 FYEKMQ (reference sequence). Supplemented by reference TRBV13 and TRBJ2-2, the full variable domain reads AAGVIQSPRHLIKEKRETATLKCYPIPRHDTVYWYQQGPGQDPQFLISFYEKMQSDKGSIPDRFSAQQFSDYHSELNMSSLELGDSALYFCASSPRRAGLTGELFFGEGSRLTVL.

The rearrangement links TRBV28 to TRBJ2-1; TCRdb proposes TRBD1, but this gene call is untestable without DNA. Germline loops: CDR1 MDHEN, CDR2 SYDVKM. The length of the CDR3 is 16 residues. The CDR3 loop is CASSLLQGTGANEQFF.

The genes are TRBV18 and TRBJ2-2. The CDR3 runs to 15 residues. Germline CDR1 KGHSH, CDR2 LQKENI. The chain's CDR3 is CASSSRGANTGELFF. Full variable domain (outside the CDR3, taken from reference TRBV18 and TRBJ2-2): NAGVMQNPRHLVRRRGQEARLRCSPMKGHSHVYWYRQLPEEGLKFMVYLQKENIIDESGMPKERFSAEFPKEGPSILRIQQVVRGDSAAYFCASSSRGANTGELFFGEGSRLTVL.

The CDR3 protein is CASRSVGANYGYTF. The chain couples TRBV27 to TRBJ1-2. Germline V gene sequence: CDR1 MNHEY, CDR2 SMNVEV (reference sequence). The CDR3 extends over 14 amino acids.

V and J are TRBV7-3 and TRBJ1-1. In germline, CDR1 is SGHTA, CDR2 FQGTGA. There are 14 residues in the CDR3. This chain's CDR3 is CASSRAGYDTEAFF.

The chain carries TRBV6-5 and TRBJ2-1; the TCRdb call, TRBD2, lacks DNA for checking. Germline CDR1 is MNHEY and CDR2 is SVGAGI. This CDR3 contains 15 residues. The CDR3 here is CASTLTSGSYNEQFF.

This chain links TRBV14 with TRBJ2-3; TCRdb's D call of TRBD1 is untestable without DNA. The CDR3 consists of 15 residues. In germline, CDR1 is SGHDN, CDR2 FVKESK. Here the CDR3 reads CASSQVSVRSDTQYF. Drawing the rest from reference TRBV14 and TRBJ2-3, the complete variable domain is EAGVTQFPSHSVIEKGQTVTLRCDPISGHDNLYWYRRVMGKEIKFLLHFVKESKQDESGMPNNRFLAERTGGTYSTLKVQPAELEDSGVYFCASSQVSVRSDTQYFGPGTRLTVL.

The chain uses TRBV28 and TRBJ2-1; absent DNA, TCRdb's TRBD2 call cannot be checked. Germline lookup yields CDR1 MDHEN and CDR2 SYDVKM. The CDR3 covers 17 residues. The CDR3 spells CASSTTIAGAYLNEQFF.

The chain uses TRBV24-1 and TRBJ2-7. The germline V gene has CDR1 KGHDR and CDR2 SFDVKD. The CDR3 totals 13 residues. The CDR3 protein is CATSDLTSVGQYF.

The rearrangement joins TRBV4-2 to TRBJ2-7. This CDR3 contains 14 residues. Germline lookup yields CDR1 LGHNA and CDR2 YNFKEQ. CDR3 residues: CASSQGRTIYEQYF.

The chain combines TRBV21-1 with TRBJ2-3; no DNA is available, so the TRBD1 call from TCRdb remains unchecked. TRBV21-1 represents a pseudogene. This CDR3 is 15 amino acids long. CDR3 loop: CASSRAQGYTDTQYF.

The V gene is TRBV28, the J gene TRBJ1-6; the D gene TCRdb calls, TRBD1, cannot be checked with no DNA. The germline CDR1 and CDR2 sequences are MDHEN and SYDVKM. The CDR3 loop spans 17 amino acids. The CDR3 region is CASSKHPLRVRNSPLHF.

The chain carries TRBV12-3 or TRBV12-4 and TRBJ1-5; TCRdb proposes TRBD1, but this gene call is untestable without DNA. The CDR3 runs 14 residues. The CDR3 is CASKQGFSNQPQHF.

CDR3 sequence reads: CASSWGLPNTEAFF. The V call is TRBV5-1, the J call TRBJ1-1. The CDR3 has 14 amino acids. In germline, CDR1 is SGHRS, CDR2 YFSETQ.

This chain uses TRBV30 with TRBJ2-1; the TCRdb D gene call, TRBD2, has no DNA to confirm it. The CDR3 is made up of 12 amino acids. Germline V gene lookup returns CDR1 GTSNPN and CDR2 SVGIG (reference sequence). CDR3 residues: CAWSRGGNEQFF.

The rearrangement uses TRBV12-3 or TRBV12-4 and TRBJ2-7. The CDR3 runs to 13 residues. CDR3 amino acids: CASSFRGPIEQYF.

The chain combines TRBV18 with TRBJ2-6; there is no DNA to check the TCRdb D call of TRBD1. Germline V CDR1 and CDR2: KGHSH, LQKENI. The CDR3 is made up of 15 amino acids. The CDR3 here is CASSPTGPGANVLTF.

The chain links TRBV15 to TRBJ1-2; TCRdb's D call, TRBD1, is unchecked because there is no DNA. This CDR3 is built from 16 residues. The V gene's germline CDR1 is LNHNV and CDR2 YYDKDF (reference sequence). The CDR3 sequence is CATSREAWGQDYGYTF.

The chain carries TRBV28 and TRBJ1-1; TCRdb lists TRBD1, though no DNA is available to test this call. Germline assignment: CDR1 MDHEN and CDR2 SYDVKM. CDR3 length: 15 residues. The CDR3 reads CASSLRGRGRTEAFF.

This rearrangement joins TRBV29-1 to TRBJ1-5. CDR1 and CDR2 from the germline V gene are SQVTM and ANQGSEA. There are 13 residues in the CDR3. The CDR3 region is CSVGRARDQPQHF.

The V and J genes are TRBV12-3 or TRBV12-4 and TRBJ1-6. The CDR3 contains 13 residues. The CDR3 sequence is CASRSRRYSPLHF.

The V and J genes are TRBV12-3 or TRBV12-4 and TRBJ2-7; TCRdb lists TRBD1, though no DNA is available to test this call. This CDR3 is built from 13 residues. CDR3 sequence reads: CASSRDRGSEQYF.